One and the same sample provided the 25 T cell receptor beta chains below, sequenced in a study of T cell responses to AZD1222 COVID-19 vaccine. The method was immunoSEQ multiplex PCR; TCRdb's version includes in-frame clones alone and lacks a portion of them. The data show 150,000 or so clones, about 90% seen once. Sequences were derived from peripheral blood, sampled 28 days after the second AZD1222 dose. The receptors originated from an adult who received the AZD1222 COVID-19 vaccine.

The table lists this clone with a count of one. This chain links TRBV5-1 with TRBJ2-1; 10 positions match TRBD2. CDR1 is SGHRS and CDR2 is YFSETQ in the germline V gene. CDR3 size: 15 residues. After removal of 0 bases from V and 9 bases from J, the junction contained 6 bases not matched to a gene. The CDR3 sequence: CASSLGLAGAGEQFF. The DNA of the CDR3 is TGCGCCAGCAGCTTGGGGCTAGCGGGAGCGGGTGAGCAGTTCTTC.

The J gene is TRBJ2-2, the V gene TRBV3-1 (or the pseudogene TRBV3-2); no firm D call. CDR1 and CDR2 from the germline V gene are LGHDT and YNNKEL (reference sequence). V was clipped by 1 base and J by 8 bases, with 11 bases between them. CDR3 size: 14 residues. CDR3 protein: CASSQGIPGGELFF. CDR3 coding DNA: TGTGCCAGCAGCCAAGGTATTCCCGGTGGGGAGCTGTTTTTT.

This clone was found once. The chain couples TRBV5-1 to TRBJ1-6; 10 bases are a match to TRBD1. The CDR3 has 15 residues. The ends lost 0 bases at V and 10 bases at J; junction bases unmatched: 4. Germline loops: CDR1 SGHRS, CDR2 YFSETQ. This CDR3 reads CASSLGDRGRSPLHF. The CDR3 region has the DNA TGCGCCAGCAGCTTGGGGGACAGGGGTAGATCACCCCTCCACTTT.

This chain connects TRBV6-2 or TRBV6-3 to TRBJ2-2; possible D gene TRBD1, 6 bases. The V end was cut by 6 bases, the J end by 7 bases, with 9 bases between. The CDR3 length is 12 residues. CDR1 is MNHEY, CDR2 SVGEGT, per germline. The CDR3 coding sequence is TGTGCCAGCAGCACAGGGTTCGGGGAGCTGTTTTTT. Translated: CASSTGFGELFF.

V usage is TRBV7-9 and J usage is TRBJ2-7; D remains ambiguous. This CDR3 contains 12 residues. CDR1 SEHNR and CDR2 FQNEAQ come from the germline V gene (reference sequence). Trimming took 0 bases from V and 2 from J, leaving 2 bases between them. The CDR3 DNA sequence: TGTGCCAGCAGCTTAGCCCCCTACGAGCAGTACTTC. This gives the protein CASSLAPYEQYF.

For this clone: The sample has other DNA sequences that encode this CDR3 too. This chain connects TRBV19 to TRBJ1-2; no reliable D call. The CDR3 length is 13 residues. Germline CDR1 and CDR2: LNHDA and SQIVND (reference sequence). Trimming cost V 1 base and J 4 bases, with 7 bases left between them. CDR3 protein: CASSIGVGYGYTF. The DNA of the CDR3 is TGTGCCAGTAGTATAGGTGTTGGCTATGGCTACACCTTC.

The CDR3 DNA reads as TGTGCCAGCGGTTGGAACACCGGGGAGCTGTTTTTT. Translation gives CASGWNTGELFF. The chain has TRBV6-5 and TRBJ2-2; D uncertain. The CDR3 contains 12 residues. CDR1 MNHEY and CDR2 SVGAGI come from the germline V gene. V was clipped by 8 bases and J by 1 base, with 5 bases between them.

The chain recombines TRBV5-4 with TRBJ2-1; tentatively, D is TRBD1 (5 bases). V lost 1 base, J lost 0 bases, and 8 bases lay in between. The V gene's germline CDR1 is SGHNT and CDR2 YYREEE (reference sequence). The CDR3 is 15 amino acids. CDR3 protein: CASSLRGSSYNEQFF. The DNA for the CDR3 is TGTGCCAGCAGCTTGAGGGGTAGCTCCTACAATGAGCAGTTCTTC.

CDR3 in amino acids: CASRLTGGGETQYF. DNA for the CDR3: TGTGCCAGCAGGCTAACAGGGGGCGGAGAGACCCAGTACTTC. The rearrangement uses TRBV2 and TRBJ2-5; TRBD1 matches 9 bases. CDR3 length: 14 residues. The germline V gene encodes CDR1 SNHLY and CDR2 FYNNEI. V was pared by 6 bases and J by 4 bases, with 6 bases of the junction left unmatched.

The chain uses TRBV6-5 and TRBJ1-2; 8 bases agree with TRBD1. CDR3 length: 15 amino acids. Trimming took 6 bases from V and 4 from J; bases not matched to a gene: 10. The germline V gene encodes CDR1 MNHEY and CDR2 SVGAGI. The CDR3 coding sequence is TGTGCCAGCAGGCCGGGACAGGACTTTGGCTATGGCTACACCTTC. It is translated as CASRPGQDFGYGYTF.

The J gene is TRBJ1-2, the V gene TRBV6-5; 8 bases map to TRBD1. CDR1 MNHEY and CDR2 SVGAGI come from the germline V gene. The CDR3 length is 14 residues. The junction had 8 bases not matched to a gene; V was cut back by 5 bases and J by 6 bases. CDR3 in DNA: TGTGCCAGCAGTACAACAGGGGGTTTTAATGGCTACACCTTC. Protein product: CASSTTGGFNGYTF.

CDR3 nucleotides: TGCGCCAGCAGCTTGGTACTTACCACATTACGGGCCAACGTCCTGACTTTC. This gives the protein CASSLVLTTLRANVLTF. The J gene is TRBJ2-6, the V gene TRBV5-1; D is uncertain. Germline lookup yields CDR1 SGHRS and CDR2 YFSETQ. V lost 0 bases and J 5 bases, leaving 15 bases between the germline ends. This CDR3 has 17 amino acids.

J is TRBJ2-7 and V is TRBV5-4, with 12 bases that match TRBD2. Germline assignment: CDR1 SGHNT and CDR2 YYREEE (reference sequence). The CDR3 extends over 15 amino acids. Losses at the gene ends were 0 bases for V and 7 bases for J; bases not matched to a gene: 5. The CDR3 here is CASSLELAGGGEQYF. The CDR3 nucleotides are TGTGCCAGCAGCTTGGAACTAGCGGGAGGTGGTGAGCAGTACTTC.

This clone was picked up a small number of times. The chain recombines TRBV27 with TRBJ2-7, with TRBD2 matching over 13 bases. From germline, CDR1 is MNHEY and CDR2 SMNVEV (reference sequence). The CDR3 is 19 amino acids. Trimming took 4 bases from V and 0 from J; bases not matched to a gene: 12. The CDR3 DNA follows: TGTGCCAGCAGTTCCCGACTAGCGGGAGGACCAAATAGCTCCTACGAGCAGTACTTC. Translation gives CASSSRLAGGPNSSYEQYF.

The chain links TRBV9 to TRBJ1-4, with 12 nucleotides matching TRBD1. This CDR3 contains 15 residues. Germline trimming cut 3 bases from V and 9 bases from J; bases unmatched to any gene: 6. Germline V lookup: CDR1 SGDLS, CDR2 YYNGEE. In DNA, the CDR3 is TGTGCCAGCAGCGCCGGGACAGGGGGCAACCAAAAACTGTTTTTT. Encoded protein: CASSAGTGGNQKLFF.

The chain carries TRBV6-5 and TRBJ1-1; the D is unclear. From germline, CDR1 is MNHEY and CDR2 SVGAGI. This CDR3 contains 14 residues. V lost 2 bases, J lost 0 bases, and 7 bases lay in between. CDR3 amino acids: CASSYNLLNTEAFF. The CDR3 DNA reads TGTGCCAGCAGTTACAACCTTCTGAACACTGAAGCTTTCTTT.

The CDR3 nucleotides are TGTGCCAGCAGTTTGTACTATCCAATGTACCAAGAGACCCAGTACTTC. Translation: CASSLYYPMYQETQYF. The gene calls are TRBV27 and TRBJ2-5; D is unresolved. The ends were cut back, 3 bases at V and 0 bases at J, with 14 bases in the middle. The CDR3 totals 16 residues. The germline V gene has CDR1 MNHEY and CDR2 SMNVEV (reference sequence).

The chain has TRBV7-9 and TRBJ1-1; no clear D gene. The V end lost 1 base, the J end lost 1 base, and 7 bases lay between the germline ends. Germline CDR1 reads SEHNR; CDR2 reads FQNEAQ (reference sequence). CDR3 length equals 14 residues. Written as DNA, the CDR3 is TGTGCCAGCAGCTTAGGGTCGGCGAACACTGAAGCTTTCTTT. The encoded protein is CASSLGSANTEAFF.

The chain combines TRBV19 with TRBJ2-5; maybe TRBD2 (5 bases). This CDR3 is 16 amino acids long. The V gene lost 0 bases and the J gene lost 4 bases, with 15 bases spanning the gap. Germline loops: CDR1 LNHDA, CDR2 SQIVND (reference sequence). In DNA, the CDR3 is TGTGCCAGTAGTATAGATCTTGGTAGCGAAGGAGAGACCCAGTACTTC. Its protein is CASSIDLGSEGETQYF.

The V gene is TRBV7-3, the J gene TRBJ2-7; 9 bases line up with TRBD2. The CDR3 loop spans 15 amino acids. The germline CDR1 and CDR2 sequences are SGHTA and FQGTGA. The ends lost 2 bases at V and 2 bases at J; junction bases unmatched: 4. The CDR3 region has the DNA TGTGCCAGCAGCTTAGTAGCGGGAGCCGCCTACGAGCAGTACTTC. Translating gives CASSLVAGAAYEQYF.

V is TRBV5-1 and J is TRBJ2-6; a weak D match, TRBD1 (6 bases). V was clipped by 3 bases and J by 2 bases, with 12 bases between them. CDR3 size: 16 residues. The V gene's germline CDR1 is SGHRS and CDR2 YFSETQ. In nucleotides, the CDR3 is TGCGCCAGCAGCTACCGAGGGGGTCCTGGGGCCAACGTCCTGACTTTC. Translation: CASSYRGGPGANVLTF.

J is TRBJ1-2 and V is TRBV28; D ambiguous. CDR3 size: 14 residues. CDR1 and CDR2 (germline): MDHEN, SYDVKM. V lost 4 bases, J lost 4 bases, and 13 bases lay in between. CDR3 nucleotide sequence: TGTGCCAGCAGTTACCGGGCAGAGCCCTATGGCTACACCTTC. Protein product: CASSYRAEPYGYTF.

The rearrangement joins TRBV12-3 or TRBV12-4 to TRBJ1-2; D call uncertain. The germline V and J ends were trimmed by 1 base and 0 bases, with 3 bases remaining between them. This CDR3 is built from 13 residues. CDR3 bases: TGTGCCAGCAGTTTAGAAGCTAACTATGGCTACACCTTC. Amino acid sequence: CASSLEANYGYTF.

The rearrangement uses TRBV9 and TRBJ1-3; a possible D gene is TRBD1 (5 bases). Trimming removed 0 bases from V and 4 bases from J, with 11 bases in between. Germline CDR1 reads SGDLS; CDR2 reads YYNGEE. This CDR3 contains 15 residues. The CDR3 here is CASSVGRGRGNTIYF. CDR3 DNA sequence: TGTGCCAGCAGCGTAGGGAGGGGCAGAGGAAACACCATATATTTT.

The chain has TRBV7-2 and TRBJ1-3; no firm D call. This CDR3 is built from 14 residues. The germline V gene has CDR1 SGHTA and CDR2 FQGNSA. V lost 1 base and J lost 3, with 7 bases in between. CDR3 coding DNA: TGTGCCAGCAGCTTAGATCCGTTTGGAAACACCATATATTTT. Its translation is CASSLDPFGNTIYF.